The 19 T cell receptor beta chains listed next were all sequenced from one sample in a study of OX40 agonist ivuxolimab in advanced cancers. Using immunoSEQ multiplex PCR, the repertoire was profiled, and TCRdb retains in-frame clones only, with some absent. Here the sample spans 70,000 to 95,000 clones, 92% being singletons. The sequenced sample was CD4+ or CD8+ T cells sorted from blood, obtained in a trial of the OX40 agonist ivuxolimab. The receptors come from an adult with an advanced solid tumor such as melanoma, head and neck, liver or kidney cancer.

This chain uses TRBV28 with TRBJ2-7; D gene unclear. This CDR3 spans 13 amino acids. V gave up 7 bases and J gave up 2 bases, with 12 bases separating them. CDR1 and CDR2 from the germline V gene are MDHEN and SYDVKM. CDR3 loop: CASTATRPYEQYF. The CDR3 DNA sequence: TGTGCCAGCACTGCTACGAGGCCCTACGAGCAGTACTTC.

This chain links TRBV6-1 with TRBJ2-5; tentative D call: TRBD2 (5 bases). Trimming pared 5 bases from V and 6 bases from J, leaving 7 bases between. The germline CDR1 and CDR2 sequences are MNHNS and SASEGT. The CDR3 runs 11 residues. CDR3 loop: CASSNGKTQYF. CDR3 DNA: TGTGCCAGCAGTAACGGGAAGACCCAGTACTTC.

The rearrangement uses TRBV11-3 and TRBJ2-7, with a tentative D call TRBD1 (6 bases). The CDR3 consists of 12 residues. Per the germline V gene, CDR1 is SGHNT and CDR2 is YENEEA. V dropped 8 bases and J dropped 2 bases, with 10 bases sitting between them. The DNA of the CDR3 is TGTGCCAGCTCTGGACAGACCTACGAGCAGTACTTC. Translating gives CASSGQTYEQYF. The variable domain in full, with the rest retrieved from reference TRBV11-3 and TRBJ2-7, is EAGVVQSPRYKIIEKKQPVAFWCNPISGHNTLYWYLQNLGQGPELLIRYENEEAVDDSQLPKDRFSAERLKGVDSTLKIQPAELGDSAVYLCASSGQTYEQYFGPGTRLTVT.

The chain joins TRBV14 to TRBJ2-5, with unresolved D. The CDR3 has 13 amino acids. Germline loops: CDR1 SGHDN, CDR2 FVKESK. V dropped 4 bases and J dropped 5 bases, with 11 bases sitting between them. The CDR3 DNA sequence: TGTGCCAGCAGCCCGAGAGTACGGGAGACCCAGTACTTC. This encodes CASSPRVRETQYF.

CDR3 coding DNA: TGTGCCAGCAGCTTGCGGGGACAGGGGATCGGCGAGCAGTACTTC. Protein: CASSLRGQGIGEQYF. The chain joins TRBV5-5 to TRBJ2-7, with TRBD1 matching 10 bases. V lost 1 base, J lost 6 bases, and 7 bases stayed unmatched. The CDR3 is 15 residues long. The germline V gene encodes CDR1 SGHKS and CDR2 YYEKEE (reference sequence). The variable domain in full, completed from reference TRBV5-5 and TRBJ2-7, reads DAGVTQSPTHLIKTRGQQVTLRCSPISGHKSVSWYQQVLGQGPQFIFQYYEKEERGRGNFPDRFSARQFPNYSSELNVNALLLGDSALYLCASSLRGQGIGEQYFGPGTRLTVT.

The V and J genes are TRBV29-1 and TRBJ2-7, with D unclear. CDR1 and CDR2 (germline): SQVTM, ANQGSEA. The CDR3 consists of 9 residues. Trimming cost V 7 bases and J 2 bases, with 3 bases left between them. Here the CDR3 reads CSATYEQYF. CDR3 nucleotide sequence: TGCAGCGCCACCTACGAGCAGTACTTC.

The chain couples TRBV5-1 to TRBJ2-1, with D perhaps matching TRBD1 (5 bases). Deletions cut 4 bases from V and 0 bases from J, with 11 bases between. Germline-derived CDR1 and CDR2 are SGHRS and YFSETQ. This CDR3 contains 15 residues. The CDR3 sequence is CASSPDSSSYNEQFF. CDR3 bases: TGCGCCAGCAGCCCCGACAGTAGCTCCTACAATGAGCAGTTCTTC.

The chain combines TRBV28 with TRBJ2-1, with 8 bases fitting TRBD2. CDR1 is MDHEN and CDR2 is SYDVKM in the germline V gene. This CDR3 spans 13 amino acids. Trimming took 6 bases from V and 8 from J; bases not matched to a gene: 6. CDR3 loop: CASSISGKDEQFF. The CDR3 DNA sequence: TGTGCCAGCAGCATTAGCGGGAAGGATGAGCAGTTCTTC.

V gene TRBV7-9 combines with J gene TRBJ2-4, with 9 bases identical to TRBD1. The CDR3 totals 16 residues. V lost 4 bases to trimming and J lost 0 bases; unmatched junction nucleotides: 4. CDR1 and CDR2 from the germline V gene are SEHNR and FQNEAQ (reference sequence). CDR3: CASSWDRAGAKNIQYF. The CDR3 DNA reads as TGTGCCAGCAGCTGGGACAGGGCGGGAGCCAAAAACATTCAGTACTTC. Using reference TRBV7-9 and TRBJ2-4 for the parts outside the CDR3, the full variable domain is DTGVSQNPRHKITKRGQNVTFRCDPISEHNRLYWYRQTLGQGPEFLTYFQNEAQLEKSRLLSDRFSAERPKGSFSTLEIQRTEQGDSAMYLCASSWDRAGAKNIQYFGAGTRLSVL.

The V gene is TRBV2, the J gene TRBJ1-2; no definite D call. In germline, CDR1 is SNHLY, CDR2 FYNNEI. This CDR3 spans 11 amino acids. Trimming removed 5 bases at V and 1 base at J, with 2 bases between. Written as DNA, the CDR3 is TGTGCCAGCAGTCTTAACTATGGCTACACCTTC. The encoded protein is CASSLNYGYTF. The full variable domain, rest sourced from reference TRBV2 and TRBJ1-2, is EPEVTQTPSHQVTQMGQEVILRCVPISNHLYFYWYRQILGQKVEFLVSFYNNEISEKSEIFDDQFSVERPDGSNFTLKIRSTKLEDSAMYFCASSLNYGYTFGSGTRLTVV.

V gene TRBV28 combines with J gene TRBJ1-3; D call uncertain. In germline, CDR1 is MDHEN, CDR2 SYDVKM. There are 14 residues in the CDR3. Trimming left V 3 bases short and J 5 bases short, with 11 bases between. The CDR3 nucleotides are TGTGCCAGCAGTTTGGGCCCGGGCAGAAACACCATATATTTT. Residues: CASSLGPGRNTIYF.

This sequence joins TRBV2 and TRBJ1-4; no reliable D call. Deletions cut 6 bases from V and 3 bases from J, with 11 bases between. The germline gives CDR1 SNHLY, CDR2 FYNNEI. The CDR3 sequence is 14 residues long. The CDR3 sequence is CASRLMGSNEKLFF. The DNA for the CDR3 is TGTGCCAGCAGATTGATGGGGTCTAATGAAAAACTGTTTTTT.

The chain is built from TRBV5-1 and TRBJ2-7; tentatively, D is TRBD2 (5 bases). With 2 bases removed from V and 3 bases from J, the gap between germline ends came to 12 bases. CDR3 length: 14 residues. In germline, CDR1 is SGHRS, CDR2 YFSETQ. The CDR3 sequence is CASSFAREFYEQYF. CDR3 DNA sequence: TGCGCCAGCAGCTTCGCGAGGGAGTTCTACGAGCAGTACTTC.

A word on this clone: An end of the junction differs from the germline gene, which may be a read error. This same CDR3 is encoded by further DNA sequences in the sample. The rearrangement links TRBV18 to TRBJ2-3; maybe TRBD1 (5 bases). The CDR3 sequence is 16 residues long. Germline lookup yields CDR1 KGHSH and CDR2 LQKENI. The DNA for the CDR3 is TGTGCCAGCTCGCCACCAAGGGGTATGAGCACAGATACGCAGTATTTT. Translating gives CASSPPRGMSTDTQYF.

This clone occurred once. The CDR3 DNA reads as TGTGCCAGCAGTTACCCGGCGAATGAAAAACTGTTTTTT. Encoded protein: CASSYPANEKLFF. The chain is built from TRBV6-5 and TRBJ1-4; D is undetermined. The CDR3 sequence is 13 residues long. In germline, CDR1 is MNHEY, CDR2 SVGAGI. Trimming shortened V by 2 bases and J by 5 bases, and 6 bases separated the two germline ends.

In its sample, this clone was seen once. The chain joins TRBV28 to TRBJ1-5; D gene ambiguous. The CDR3 consists of 13 residues. Germline V lookup: CDR1 MDHEN, CDR2 SYDVKM. With 2 bases removed from V and 11 bases from J, the gap between germline ends came to 13 bases. The CDR3 loop is CASSLTLGPTQHF. CDR3 DNA sequence: TGTGCCAGCAGTTTAACTCTTGGTCCTACCCAGCATTTT.

The V call is TRBV4-2, the J call TRBJ2-1; no clear D gene. This CDR3 has 13 amino acids. The germline V and J ends were trimmed by 0 bases and 11 bases, with 11 bases remaining between them. Germline lookup yields CDR1 LGHNA and CDR2 YNFKEQ. CDR3 in DNA: TGTGCCAGCAGCCAAGATCGGTTGACCAAGCAGTTCTTC. Translation: CASSQDRLTKQFF.

The V gene is TRBV2, the J gene TRBJ2-2; TRBD2 matches at 12 bases. Per the germline V gene, CDR1 is SNHLY and CDR2 is FYNNEI. J gave up 4 bases and V 4 bases, and 10 bases lay outside the gene matches. This CDR3 spans 18 amino acids. The CDR3 region is CASSVQTSGGRSTGELFF. In DNA form, the CDR3 reads TGTGCCAGCAGTGTCCAGACTAGCGGGGGAAGGAGCACCGGGGAGCTGTTTTTT.

The rearrangement links TRBV6-1 to TRBJ2-7; maybe TRBD2 (6 bases). This CDR3 is built from 13 residues. Trimming stripped 8 bases from V and 0 bases from J, with 11 bases between. CDR1 is MNHNS and CDR2 is SASEGT in the germline V gene. Here the CDR3 reads CASRDLSSYEQYF. The CDR3 DNA reads TGTGCCAGCCGGGACTTGAGCTCCTACGAGCAGTACTTC.